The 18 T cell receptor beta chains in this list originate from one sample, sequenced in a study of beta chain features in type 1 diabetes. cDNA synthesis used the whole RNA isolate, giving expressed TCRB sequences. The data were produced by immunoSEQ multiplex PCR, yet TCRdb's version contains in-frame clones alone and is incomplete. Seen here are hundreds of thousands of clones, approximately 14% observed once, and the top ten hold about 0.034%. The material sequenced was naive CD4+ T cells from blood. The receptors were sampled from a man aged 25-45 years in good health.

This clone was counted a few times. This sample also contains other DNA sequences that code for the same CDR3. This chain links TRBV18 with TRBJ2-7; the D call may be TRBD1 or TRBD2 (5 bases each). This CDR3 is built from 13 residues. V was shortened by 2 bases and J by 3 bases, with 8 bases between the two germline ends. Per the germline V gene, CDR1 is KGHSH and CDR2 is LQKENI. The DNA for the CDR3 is TGTGCCAGCTCACCATCAGGGAGCTACGAGCAGTACTTC. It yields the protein CASSPSGSYEQYF.

The CDR3 here is CATSRAKTPDTQYF. The DNA of the CDR3 is TGTGCCACCAGCAGAGCTAAAACCCCCGATACGCAGTATTTT. This sequence joins TRBV15 and TRBJ2-3; D is uncertain. Trimming removed 1 base from V and 6 bases from J, with 11 bases in between. Germline CDR1 is LNHNV and CDR2 is YYDKDF (reference sequence). This CDR3 has 14 residues.

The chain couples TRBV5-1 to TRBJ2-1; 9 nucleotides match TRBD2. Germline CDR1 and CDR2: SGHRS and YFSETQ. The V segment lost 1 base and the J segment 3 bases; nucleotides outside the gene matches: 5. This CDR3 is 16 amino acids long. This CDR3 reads CASSLSPSGNYNEQFF. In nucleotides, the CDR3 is TGCGCCAGCAGCTTGAGTCCTAGCGGGAACTACAATGAGCAGTTCTTC.

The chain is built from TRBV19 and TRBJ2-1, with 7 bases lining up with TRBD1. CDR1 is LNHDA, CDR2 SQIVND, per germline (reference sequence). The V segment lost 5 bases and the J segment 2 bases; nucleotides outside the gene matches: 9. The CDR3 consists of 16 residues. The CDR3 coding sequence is TGTGCCAGTAGTGCTCCCGACAGGGAAGCCTACAATGAGCAGTTCTTC. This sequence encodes CASSAPDREAYNEQFF. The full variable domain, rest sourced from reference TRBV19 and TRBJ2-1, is DGGITQSPKYLFRKEGQNVTLSCEQNLNHDAMYWYRQDPGQGLRLIYYSQIVNDFQKGDIAEGYSVSREKKESFPLTVTSAQKNPTAFYLCASSAPDREAYNEQFFGPGTRLTVL.

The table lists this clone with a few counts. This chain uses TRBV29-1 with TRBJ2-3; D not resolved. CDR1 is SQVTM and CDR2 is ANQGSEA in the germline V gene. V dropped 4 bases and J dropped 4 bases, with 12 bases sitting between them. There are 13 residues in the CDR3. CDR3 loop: CSVVFWGADTQYF. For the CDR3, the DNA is TGCAGCGTTGTTTTTTGGGGTGCAGATACGCAGTATTTT.

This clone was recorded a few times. The CDR3 sequence: CATSRDFFEKLFF. In DNA, the CDR3 is TGTGCCACCAGCAGAGATTTTTTCGAAAAACTGTTTTTT. This chain connects TRBV15 to TRBJ1-4; no clear D gene. In germline, CDR1 is LNHNV, CDR2 YYDKDF (reference sequence). This CDR3 has 13 residues. V dropped 0 bases and J dropped 8 bases, with 7 bases sitting between them.

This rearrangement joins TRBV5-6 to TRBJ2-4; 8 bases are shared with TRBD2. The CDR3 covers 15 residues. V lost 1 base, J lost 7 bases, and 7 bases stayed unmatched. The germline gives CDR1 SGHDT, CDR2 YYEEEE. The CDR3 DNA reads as TGTGCCAGCAGCTTGACGGGAGGGCCGGGTAACATTCAGTACTTC. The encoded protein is CASSLTGGPGNIQYF.

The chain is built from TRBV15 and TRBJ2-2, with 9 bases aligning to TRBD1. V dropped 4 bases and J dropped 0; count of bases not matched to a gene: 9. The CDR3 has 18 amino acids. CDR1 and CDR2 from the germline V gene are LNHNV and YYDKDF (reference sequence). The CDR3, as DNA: TGTGCCACCAGCACCAGACCCCGACAGGGGGCGAACACCGGGGAGCTGTTTTTT. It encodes CATSTRPRQGANTGELFF.

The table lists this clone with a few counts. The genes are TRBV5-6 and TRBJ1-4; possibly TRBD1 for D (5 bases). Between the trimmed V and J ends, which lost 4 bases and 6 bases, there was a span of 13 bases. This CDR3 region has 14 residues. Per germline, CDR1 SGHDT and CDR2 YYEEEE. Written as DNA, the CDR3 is TGTGCCAGCAGCACCGGGGCAGAACATGAAAAACTGTTTTTT. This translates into CASSTGAEHEKLFF.

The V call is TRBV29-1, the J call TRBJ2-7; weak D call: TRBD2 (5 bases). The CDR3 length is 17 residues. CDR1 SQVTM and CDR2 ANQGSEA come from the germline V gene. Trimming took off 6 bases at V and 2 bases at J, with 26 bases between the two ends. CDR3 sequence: CSVILRRRQKSPYEQYF. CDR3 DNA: TGCAGCGTCATACTAAGGAGGCGGCAGAAGAGTCCCTACGAGCAGTACTTC.

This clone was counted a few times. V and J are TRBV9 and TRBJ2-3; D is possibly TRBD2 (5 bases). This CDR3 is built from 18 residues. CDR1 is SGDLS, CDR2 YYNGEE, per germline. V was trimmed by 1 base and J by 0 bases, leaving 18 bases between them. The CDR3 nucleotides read TGTGCCAGCAGCGTACCGGGATGGGCGGTGGAAAGCACAGATACGCAGTATTTT. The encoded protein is CASSVPGWAVESTDTQYF.

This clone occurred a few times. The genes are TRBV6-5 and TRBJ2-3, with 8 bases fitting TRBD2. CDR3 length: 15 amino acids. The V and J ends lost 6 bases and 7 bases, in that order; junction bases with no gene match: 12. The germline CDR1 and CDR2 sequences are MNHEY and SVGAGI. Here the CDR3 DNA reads TGTGCCAGCAGACCAGCTCCGGGACTAGGTTATACGCAGTATTTT. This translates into CASRPAPGLGYTQYF.

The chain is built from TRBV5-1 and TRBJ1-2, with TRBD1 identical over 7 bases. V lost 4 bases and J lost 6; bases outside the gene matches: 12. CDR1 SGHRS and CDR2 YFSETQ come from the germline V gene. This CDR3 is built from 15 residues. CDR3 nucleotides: TGCGCCAGCAGCGCTAAACAAGGGGGCTTAGATGGCTACACCTTC. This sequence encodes CASSAKQGGLDGYTF.

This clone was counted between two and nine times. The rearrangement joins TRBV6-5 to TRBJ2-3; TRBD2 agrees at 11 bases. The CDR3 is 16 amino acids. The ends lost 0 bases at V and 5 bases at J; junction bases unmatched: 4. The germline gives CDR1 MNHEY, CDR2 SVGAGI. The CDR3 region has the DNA TGTGCCAGCAGTTACTCTAGCGGGGGGGCCATAGATACGCAGTATTTT. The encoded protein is CASSYSSGGAIDTQYF.

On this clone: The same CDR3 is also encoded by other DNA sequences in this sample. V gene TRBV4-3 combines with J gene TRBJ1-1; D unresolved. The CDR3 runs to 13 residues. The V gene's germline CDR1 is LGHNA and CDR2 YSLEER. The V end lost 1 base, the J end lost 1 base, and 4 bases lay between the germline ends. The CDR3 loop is CASSQGANTEAFF. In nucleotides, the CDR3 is TGCGCCAGCAGCCAAGGGGCGAACACTGAAGCTTTCTTT.

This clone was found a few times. CDR3 sequence: CASRTSGTTGELFF. CDR3 nucleotide sequence: TGTGCCAGCAGGACTAGCGGGACCACCGGGGAGCTGTTTTTT. This chain joins TRBV7-2 and TRBJ2-2, with 11 positions matching TRBD2. Germline V lookup: CDR1 SGHTA, CDR2 FQGNSA. V lost 6 bases, J lost 4 bases, and 1 base stayed unmatched. This CDR3 spans 14 amino acids.

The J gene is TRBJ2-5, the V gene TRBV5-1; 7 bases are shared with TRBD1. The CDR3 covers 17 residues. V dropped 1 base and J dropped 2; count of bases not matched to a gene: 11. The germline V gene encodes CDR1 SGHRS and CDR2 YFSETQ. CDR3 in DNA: TGCGCCAGCAGCTTGTTAATCCAAGGGGGCCTTCAAGAGACCCAGTACTTC. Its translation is CASSLLIQGGLQETQYF.

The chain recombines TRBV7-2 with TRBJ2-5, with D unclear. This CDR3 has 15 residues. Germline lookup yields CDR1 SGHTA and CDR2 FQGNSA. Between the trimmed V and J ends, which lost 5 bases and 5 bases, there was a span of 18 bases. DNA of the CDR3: TGTGCCAGCAGCAAACCACGCGGACCATTGGAGACCCAGTACTTC. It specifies CASSKPRGPLETQYF. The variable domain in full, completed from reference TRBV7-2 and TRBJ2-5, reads GAGVSQSPSNKVTEKGKDVELRCDPISGHTALYWYRQSLGQGLEFLIYFQGNSAPDKSGLPSDRFSAERTGGSVSTLTIQRTQQEDSAVYLCASSKPRGPLETQYFGPGTRLLVL.